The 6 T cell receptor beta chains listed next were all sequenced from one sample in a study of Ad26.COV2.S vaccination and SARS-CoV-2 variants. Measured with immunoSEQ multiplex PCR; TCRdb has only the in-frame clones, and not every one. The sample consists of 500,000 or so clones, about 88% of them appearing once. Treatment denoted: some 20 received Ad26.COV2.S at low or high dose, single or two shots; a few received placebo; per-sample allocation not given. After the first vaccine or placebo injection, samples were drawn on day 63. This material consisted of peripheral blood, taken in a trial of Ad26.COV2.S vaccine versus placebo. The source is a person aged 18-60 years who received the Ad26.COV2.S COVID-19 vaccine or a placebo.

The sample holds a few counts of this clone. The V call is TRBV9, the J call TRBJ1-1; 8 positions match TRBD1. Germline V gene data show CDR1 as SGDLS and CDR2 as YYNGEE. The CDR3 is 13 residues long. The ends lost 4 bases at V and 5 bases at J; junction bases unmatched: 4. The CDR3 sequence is CASSPGGRTEAFF. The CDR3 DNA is TGTGCCAGCAGCCCAGGGGGCCGGACTGAAGCTTTCTTT.

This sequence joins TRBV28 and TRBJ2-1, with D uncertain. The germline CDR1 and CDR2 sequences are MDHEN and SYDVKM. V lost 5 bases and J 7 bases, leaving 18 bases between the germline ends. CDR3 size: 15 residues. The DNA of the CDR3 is TGTGCCAGCAGTCCTCGGCCGGCGGTGTCGAATGAGCAGTTCTTC. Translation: CASSPRPAVSNEQFF.

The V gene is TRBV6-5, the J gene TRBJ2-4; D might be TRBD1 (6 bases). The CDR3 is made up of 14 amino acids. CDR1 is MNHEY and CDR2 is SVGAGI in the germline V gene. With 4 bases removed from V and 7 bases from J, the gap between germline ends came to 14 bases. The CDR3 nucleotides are TGTGCCAGCAGTTCATCACAGGGTAGGAACATTCAGTACTTC. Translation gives CASSSSQGRNIQYF.

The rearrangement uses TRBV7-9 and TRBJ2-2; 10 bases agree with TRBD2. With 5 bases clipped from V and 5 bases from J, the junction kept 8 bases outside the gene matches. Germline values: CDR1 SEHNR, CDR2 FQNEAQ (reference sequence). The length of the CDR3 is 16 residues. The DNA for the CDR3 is TGTGCCAGCAGCGTAAACCCTAGCGGGAGTACCGGGGAGCTGTTTTTT. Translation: CASSVNPSGSTGELFF. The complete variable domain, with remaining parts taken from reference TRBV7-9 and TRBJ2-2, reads DTGVSQNPRHKITKRGQNVTFRCDPISEHNRLYWYRQTLGQGPEFLTYFQNEAQLEKSRLLSDRFSAERPKGSFSTLEIQRTEQGDSAMYLCASSVNPSGSTGELFFGEGSRLTVL.

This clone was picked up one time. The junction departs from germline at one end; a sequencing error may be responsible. The CDR3 nucleotides are TGCGCCAGCAGCTTGGCCGGGACAGGCTATGCCGATTTT. Translation gives CASSLAGTGYADF. The rearrangement links TRBV5-1 to TRBJ2-3; 8 nucleotides line up with TRBD1. Germline CDR1 SGHRS, CDR2 YFSETQ. CDR3 length equals 13 residues.

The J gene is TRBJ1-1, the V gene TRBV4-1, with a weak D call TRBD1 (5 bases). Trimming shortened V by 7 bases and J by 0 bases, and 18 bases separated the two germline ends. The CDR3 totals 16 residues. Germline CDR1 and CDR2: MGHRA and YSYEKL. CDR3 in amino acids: CASKRRGGSMNTEAFF. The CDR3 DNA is TGCGCCAGCAAGCGTAGGGGCGGCTCAATGAACACTGAAGCTTTCTTT.